This T cell receptor beta chain was sequenced in a study of regulatory T cells in long-lasting Graves disease. This clonotype occurred many times. Time point indicated: newly diagnosed GD, antithyroid drugs for less than 3 months. The TCR library was made from RNA that had been extracted from PBMCs in TRIzol. iRepertoire HTBI primers and Arm-PCR of CDR3 regions built TCR beta libraries. A single record per CDR3 protein comes from TCRdb applying MiXCR to the multiplex PCR reads. The sample holds 300,000 to 400,000 distinct CDR3 sequences, approximately 15% seen once. V lost 6 bases, J lost 0 bases, and 9 bases lay in between. The CDR3 is 13 residues long. Germline V gives CDR1 DFQATT, CDR2 SNEGSKA (reference sequence). The same sample was also used in a study of T cells in Graves' hyperthyroidism and ophthalmopathy.

The rearrangement links TRBV20-1 to TRBJ2-1; possibly TRBD1 for D (6 bases). Material: peripheral blood mononuclear cells (PBMCs), obtained at new diagnosis, from a patient treated with antithyroid drugs. This receptor was taken from a man aged 40-49 years with Graves disease. CDR3 nucleotide sequence: TGCAGTGCAGAGGGACACTCCTACAATGAGCAGTTCTTC. It specifies CSAEGHSYNEQFF.